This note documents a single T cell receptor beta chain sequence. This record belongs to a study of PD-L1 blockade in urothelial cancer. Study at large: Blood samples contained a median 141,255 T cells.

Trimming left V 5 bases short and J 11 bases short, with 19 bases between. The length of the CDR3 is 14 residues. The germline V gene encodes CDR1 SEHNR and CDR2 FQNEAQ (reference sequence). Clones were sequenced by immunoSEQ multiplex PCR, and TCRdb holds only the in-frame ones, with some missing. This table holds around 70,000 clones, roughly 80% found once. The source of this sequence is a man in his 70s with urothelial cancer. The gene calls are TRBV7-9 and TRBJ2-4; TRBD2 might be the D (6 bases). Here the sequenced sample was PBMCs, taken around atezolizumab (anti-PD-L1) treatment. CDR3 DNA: TGTGCCAGCAGCCGCCCGGAGGGCGGAATGGTTCAGTACTTC. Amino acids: CASSRPEGGMVQYF.